This TCR beta chain was sequenced in a study of blood T cell repertoires in COVID-19. The data were produced by immunoSEQ multiplex PCR, yet TCRdb's version contains in-frame clones alone and is incomplete. The table includes 360,000 or so clones, roughly 89% detected once. CDR3 length equals 16 residues. CDR1 is SEHNR and CDR2 is FQNEAQ in the germline V gene (reference sequence). The trim removed 1 base at V and 3 bases at J, leaving 5 bases unmatched. Specimen: peripheral blood. The receptor was derived from a man in his late teens or twenties with active or convalescent COVID-19. The genes are TRBV7-9 and TRBJ2-3, with 9 bases fitting TRBD2. The CDR3 spells CASSLGISGGTDTQYF. The CDR3 DNA reads TGTGCCAGCAGCTTAGGTATTAGCGGGGGTACAGATACGCAGTATTTT.